This record concerns one T cell receptor (beta chain) sequence. These data come from a study of OX40 agonist ivuxolimab in advanced cancers. Study-wide context: An agonistic human IgG2 monoclonal antibody against OX40 (CD134) was given. Three patients, one with hepatocellular carcinoma and two with cutaneous melanoma, achieved partial responses. Anti-PD-1, anti-PD-L1 or anti-CTLA-4 therapy given earlier was allowed, and approximately 40% had some.

Autoimmune disease history or systemic immunosuppression meant exclusion. Data came from immunoSEQ multiplex PCR; TCRdb stores just in-frame clones and leaves some out. This table has around 97,000 clones, about nine tenths appearing once. The sequence was collected from an adult with an advanced solid tumor such as melanoma, head and neck, liver or kidney cancer. The sample in question was CD4+ or CD8+ T cells sorted from blood, obtained in a trial of the OX40 agonist ivuxolimab.

Here the CDR3 reads CASSSTFQPQHF. CDR3 bases: TGTGCCAGCAGCTCGACGTTTCAGCCCCAGCATTTT. The gene calls are TRBV5-6 and TRBJ1-5; D not certain. CDR1 and CDR2 (germline): SGHDT, YYEEEE. This CDR3 contains 12 residues. Trimming cost V 3 bases and J 6 bases, with 7 bases left between them.